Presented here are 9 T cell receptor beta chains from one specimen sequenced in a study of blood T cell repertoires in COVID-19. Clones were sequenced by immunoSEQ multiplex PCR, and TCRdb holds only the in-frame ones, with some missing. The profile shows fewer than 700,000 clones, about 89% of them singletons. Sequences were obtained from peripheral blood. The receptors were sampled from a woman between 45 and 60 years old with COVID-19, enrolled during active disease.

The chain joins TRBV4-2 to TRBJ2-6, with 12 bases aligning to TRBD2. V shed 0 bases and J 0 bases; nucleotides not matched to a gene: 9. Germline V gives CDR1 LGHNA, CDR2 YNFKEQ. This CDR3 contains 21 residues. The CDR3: CASSQESLAGGPRSGANVLTF. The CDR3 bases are TGTGCCAGCAGCCAAGAATCACTAGCGGGGGGCCCCCGCTCTGGGGCCAACGTCCTGACTTTC.

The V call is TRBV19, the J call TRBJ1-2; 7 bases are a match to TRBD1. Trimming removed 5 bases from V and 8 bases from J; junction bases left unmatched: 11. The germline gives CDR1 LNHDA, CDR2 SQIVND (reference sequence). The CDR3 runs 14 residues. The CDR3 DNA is TGTGCCAGTAGTGTGAACAGGGGATTAAGGGGCTACACCTTC. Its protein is CASSVNRGLRGYTF. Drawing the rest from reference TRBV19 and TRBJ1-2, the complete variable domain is DGGITQSPKYLFRKEGQNVTLSCEQNLNHDAMYWYRQDPGQGLRLIYYSQIVNDFQKGDIAEGYSVSREKKESFPLTVTSAQKNPTAFYLCASSVNRGLRGYTFGSGTRLTVV.

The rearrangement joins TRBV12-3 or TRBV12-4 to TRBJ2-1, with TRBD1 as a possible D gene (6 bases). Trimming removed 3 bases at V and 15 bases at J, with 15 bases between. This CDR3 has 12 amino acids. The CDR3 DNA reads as TGTGCCAGCAGTTTTCCAGCAGGGGCACCGTTCTTC. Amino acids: CASSFPAGAPFF.

The DNA for the CDR3 is TGTGCCAGCAGCCCACGGGACAGGGGAAACACCGGGGAGCTGTTTTTT. Translated: CASSPRDRGNTGELFF. The V and J genes are TRBV9 and TRBJ2-2, with TRBD1 matching 10 bases. The CDR3 is made up of 16 amino acids. V was clipped by 4 bases and J by 2 bases; unmatched bases: 5. Per germline, CDR1 SGDLS and CDR2 YYNGEE.

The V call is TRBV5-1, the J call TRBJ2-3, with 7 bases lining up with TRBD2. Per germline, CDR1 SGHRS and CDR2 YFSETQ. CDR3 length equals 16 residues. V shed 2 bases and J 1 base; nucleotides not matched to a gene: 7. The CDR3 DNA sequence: TGCGCCAGCAGCTTTACTAGAAGCGGGGGCACAGATACGCAGTATTTT. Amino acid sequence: CASSFTRSGGTDTQYF.

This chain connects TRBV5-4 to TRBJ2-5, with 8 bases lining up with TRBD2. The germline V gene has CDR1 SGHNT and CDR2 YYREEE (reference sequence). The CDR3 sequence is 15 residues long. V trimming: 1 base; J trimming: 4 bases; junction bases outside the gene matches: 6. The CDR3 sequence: CASSLPGGRGETQYF. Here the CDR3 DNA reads TGTGCCAGCAGCTTGCCGGGGGGGCGTGGAGAGACCCAGTACTTC.

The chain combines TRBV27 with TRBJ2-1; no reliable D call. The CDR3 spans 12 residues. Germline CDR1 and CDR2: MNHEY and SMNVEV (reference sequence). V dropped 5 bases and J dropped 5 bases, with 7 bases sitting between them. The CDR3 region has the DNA TGTGCCAGCAGTACCGAGAACAATGAGCAGTTCTTC. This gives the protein CASSTENNEQFF.

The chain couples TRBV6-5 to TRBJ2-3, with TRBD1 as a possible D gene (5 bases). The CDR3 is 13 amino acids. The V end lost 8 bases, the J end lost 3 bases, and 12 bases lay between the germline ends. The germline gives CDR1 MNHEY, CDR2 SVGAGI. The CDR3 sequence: CASLPDSTDTQYF. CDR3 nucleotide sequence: TGTGCCAGCCTTCCTGACAGTACAGATACGCAGTATTTT.

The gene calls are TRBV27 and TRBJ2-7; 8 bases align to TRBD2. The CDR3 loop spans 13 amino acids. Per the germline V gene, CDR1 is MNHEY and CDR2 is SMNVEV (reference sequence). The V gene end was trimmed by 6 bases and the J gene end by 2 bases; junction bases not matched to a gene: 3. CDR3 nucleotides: TGTGCCAGCAGAACGGGGGGGACCTACGAGCAGTACTTC. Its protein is CASRTGGTYEQYF.